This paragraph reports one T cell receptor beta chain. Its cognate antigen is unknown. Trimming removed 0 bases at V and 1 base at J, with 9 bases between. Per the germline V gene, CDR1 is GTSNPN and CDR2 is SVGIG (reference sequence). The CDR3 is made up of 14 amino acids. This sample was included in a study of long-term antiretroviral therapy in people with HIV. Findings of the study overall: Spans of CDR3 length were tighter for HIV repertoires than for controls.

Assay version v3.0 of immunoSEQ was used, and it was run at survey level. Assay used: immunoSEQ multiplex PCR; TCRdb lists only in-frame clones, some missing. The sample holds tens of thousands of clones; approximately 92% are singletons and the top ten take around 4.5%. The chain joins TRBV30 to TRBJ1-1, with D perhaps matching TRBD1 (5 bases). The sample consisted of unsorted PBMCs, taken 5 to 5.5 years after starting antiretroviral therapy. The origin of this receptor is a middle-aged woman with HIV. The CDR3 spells CAWSVLGANTEAFF. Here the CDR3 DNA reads TGTGCCTGGAGTGTACTCGGGGCGAACACTGAAGCTTTCTTT.